This T cell receptor (beta chain) was found in a study of cytomegalovirus exposure and HLA in healthy donors. The ends lost 0 bases at V and 5 bases at J; junction bases unmatched: 2. The CDR3 is 15 amino acids. Germline loops: CDR1 SGHRS, CDR2 YFSETQ. In the PCR, 60 Vbeta and 13 Jbeta primers were used. TCRdb's table, derived via immunoSEQ multiplex PCR, lists solely in-frame clones and lacks some. In the table there are some 200,000 clones, around four fifths of which are singletons. V usage is TRBV5-1 and J usage is TRBJ2-2; 9 positions match TRBD2. The sample was PBMCs. The origin of this receptor is a man aged 45-60 years in good health and CMV-seronegative. The CDR3 sequence: CASSLAGLATGELFF. The CDR3 DNA reads as TGCGCCAGCAGCTTGGCGGGACTAGCAACCGGGGAGCTGTTTTTT.